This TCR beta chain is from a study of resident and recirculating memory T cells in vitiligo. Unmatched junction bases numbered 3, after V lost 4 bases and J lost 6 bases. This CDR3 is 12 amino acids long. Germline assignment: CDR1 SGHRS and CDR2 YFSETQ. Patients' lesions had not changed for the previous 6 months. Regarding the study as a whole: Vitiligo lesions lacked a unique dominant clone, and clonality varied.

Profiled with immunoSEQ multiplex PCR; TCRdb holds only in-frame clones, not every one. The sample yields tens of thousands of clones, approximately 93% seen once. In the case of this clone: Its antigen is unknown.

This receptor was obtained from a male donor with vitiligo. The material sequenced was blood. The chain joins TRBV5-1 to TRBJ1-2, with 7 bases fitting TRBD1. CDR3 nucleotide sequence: TGCGCCAGCAGCCCAGGGGGTGATGGCTACACCTTC. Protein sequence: CASSPGGDGYTF.